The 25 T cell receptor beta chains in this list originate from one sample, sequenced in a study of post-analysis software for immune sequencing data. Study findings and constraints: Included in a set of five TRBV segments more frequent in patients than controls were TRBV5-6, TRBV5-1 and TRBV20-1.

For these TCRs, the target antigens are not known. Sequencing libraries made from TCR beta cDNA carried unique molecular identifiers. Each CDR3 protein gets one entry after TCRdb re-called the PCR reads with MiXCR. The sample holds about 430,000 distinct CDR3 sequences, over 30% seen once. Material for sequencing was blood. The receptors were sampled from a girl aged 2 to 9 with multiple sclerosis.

The CDR3 DNA reads TGTGCCAGCAGTCCGGAGGGACTCCCGCTTTACGAGCAGTACTTC. Encoded protein: CASSPEGLPLYEQYF. This rearrangement joins TRBV28 to TRBJ2-5; possible D gene TRBD2, 6 bases. The end of the DNA fits TRBJ2-7 better, so the J call may be wrong. The CDR3 sequence is 15 residues long. Per the germline V gene, CDR1 is MDHEN and CDR2 is SYDVKM.

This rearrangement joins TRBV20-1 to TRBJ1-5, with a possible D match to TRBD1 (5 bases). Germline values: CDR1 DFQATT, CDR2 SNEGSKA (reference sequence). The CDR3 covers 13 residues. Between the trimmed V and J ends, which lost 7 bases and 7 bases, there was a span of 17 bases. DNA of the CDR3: TGCAGTGTCCCCCGAGACAGAGGGCAGCCCCAGCATTTT. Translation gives CSVPRDRGQPQHF.

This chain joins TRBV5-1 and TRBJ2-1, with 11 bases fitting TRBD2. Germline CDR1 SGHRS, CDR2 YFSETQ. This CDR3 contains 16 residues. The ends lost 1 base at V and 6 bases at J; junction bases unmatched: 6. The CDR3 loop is CASSLILAGGSNEQFF. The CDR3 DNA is TGCGCCAGCAGCTTGATTCTAGCGGGGGGAAGCAATGAGCAGTTCTTC.

The CDR3 sequence is CASSRWTSGQETQYF. CDR3 DNA: TGCGCCAGCAGCCGGTGGACTAGCGGACAAGAGACCCAGTACTTC. The chain combines TRBV5-1 with TRBJ2-5; 10 nucleotides align to TRBD2. Trimming removed 4 bases from V and 2 bases from J; junction bases left unmatched: 5. Germline V CDR1 and CDR2: SGHRS, YFSETQ. The CDR3 is made up of 15 amino acids.

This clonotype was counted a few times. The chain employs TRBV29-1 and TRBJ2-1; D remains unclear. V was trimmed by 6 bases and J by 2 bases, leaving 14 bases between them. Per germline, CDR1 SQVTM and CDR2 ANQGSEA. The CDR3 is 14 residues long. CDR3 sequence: CSVLVLSPYNEQFF. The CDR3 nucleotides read TGCAGCGTCCTGGTCTTATCCCCCTACAATGAGCAGTTCTTC.

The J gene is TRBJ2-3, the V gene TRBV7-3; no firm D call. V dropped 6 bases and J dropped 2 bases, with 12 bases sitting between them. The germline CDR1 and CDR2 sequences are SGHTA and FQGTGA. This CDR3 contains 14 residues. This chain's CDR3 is CASSTGSATDTQYF. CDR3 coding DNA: TGTGCCAGCAGTACCGGATCAGCCACAGATACGCAGTATTTT.

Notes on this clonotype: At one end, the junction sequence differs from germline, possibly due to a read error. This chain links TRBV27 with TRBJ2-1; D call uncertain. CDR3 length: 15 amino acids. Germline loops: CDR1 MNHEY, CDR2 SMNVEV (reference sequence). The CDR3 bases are TGTGCCAGCAGCCCCCCAGGAAGCTCCTACAGTGAGCAGTTCTTC. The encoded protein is CASSPPGSSYSEQFF.

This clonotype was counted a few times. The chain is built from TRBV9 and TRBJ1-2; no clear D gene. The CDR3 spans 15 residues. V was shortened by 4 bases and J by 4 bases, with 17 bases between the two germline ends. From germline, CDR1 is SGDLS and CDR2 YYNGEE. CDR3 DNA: TGTGCCAGCAGCCCCCTGGACGGGCTTGGCTATGGCTACACCTTC. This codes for CASSPLDGLGYGYTF.

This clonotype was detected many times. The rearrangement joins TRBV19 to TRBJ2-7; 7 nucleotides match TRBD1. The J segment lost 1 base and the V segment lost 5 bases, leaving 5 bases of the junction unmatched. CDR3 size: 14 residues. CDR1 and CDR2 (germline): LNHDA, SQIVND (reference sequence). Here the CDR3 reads CASSLSTGSYEQYF. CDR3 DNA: TGTGCCAGTAGTCTATCGACAGGGTCCTACGAGCAGTACTTC.

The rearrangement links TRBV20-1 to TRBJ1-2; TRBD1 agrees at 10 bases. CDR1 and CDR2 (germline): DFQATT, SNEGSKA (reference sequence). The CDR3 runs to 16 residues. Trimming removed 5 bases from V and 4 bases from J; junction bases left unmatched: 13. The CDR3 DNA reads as TGCAGTGCTCAACCGGGACAGGGGTTCCAAATCTATGGCTACACCTTC. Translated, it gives CSAQPGQGFQIYGYTF.

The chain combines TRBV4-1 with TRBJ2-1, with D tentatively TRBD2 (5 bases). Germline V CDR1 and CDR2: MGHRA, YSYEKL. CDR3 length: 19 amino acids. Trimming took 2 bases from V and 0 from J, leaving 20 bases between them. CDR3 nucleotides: TGCGCCAGCAGCCAATATTTAAGAGGGCTTCTGAGCTCCTACAATGAGCAGTTCTTC. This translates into CASSQYLRGLLSSYNEQFF.

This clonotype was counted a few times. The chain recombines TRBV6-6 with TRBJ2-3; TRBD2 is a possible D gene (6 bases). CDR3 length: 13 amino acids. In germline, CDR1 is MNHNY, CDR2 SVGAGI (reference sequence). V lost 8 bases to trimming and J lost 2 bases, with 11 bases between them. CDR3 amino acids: CASLRGYTDTQYF. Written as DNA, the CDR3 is TGTGCCAGCTTACGGGGGTACACAGATACGCAGTATTTT.

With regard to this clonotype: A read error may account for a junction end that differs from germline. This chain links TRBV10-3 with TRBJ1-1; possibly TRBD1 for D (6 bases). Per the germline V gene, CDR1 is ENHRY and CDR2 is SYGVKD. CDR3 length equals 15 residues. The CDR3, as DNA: TGTGCCGTCAGTGAATGGGGGGGCAAGGGGACTGAAGCTTTCTTT. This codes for CAVSEWGGKGTEAFF.

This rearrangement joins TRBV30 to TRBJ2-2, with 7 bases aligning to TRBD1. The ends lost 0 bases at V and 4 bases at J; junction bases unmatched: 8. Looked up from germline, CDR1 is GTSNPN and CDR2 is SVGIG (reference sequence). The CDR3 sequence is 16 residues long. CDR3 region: CAWSVWQGVSTGELFF. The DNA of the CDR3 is TGTGCCTGGAGTGTATGGCAGGGGGTGAGCACCGGGGAGCTGTTTTTT.

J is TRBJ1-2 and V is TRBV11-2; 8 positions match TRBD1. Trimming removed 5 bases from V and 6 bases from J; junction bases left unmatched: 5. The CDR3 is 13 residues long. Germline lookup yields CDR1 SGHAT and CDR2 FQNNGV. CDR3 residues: CASSQGQGHGYTF. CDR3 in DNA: TGTGCCAGCAGCCAAGGACAGGGCCATGGCTACACCTTC.

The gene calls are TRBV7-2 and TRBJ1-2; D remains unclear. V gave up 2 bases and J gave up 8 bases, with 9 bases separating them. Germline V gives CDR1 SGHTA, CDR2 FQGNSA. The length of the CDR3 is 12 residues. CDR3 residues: CASSLIPGGYTF. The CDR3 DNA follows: TGTGCCAGCAGCTTAATTCCTGGAGGCTACACCTTC.

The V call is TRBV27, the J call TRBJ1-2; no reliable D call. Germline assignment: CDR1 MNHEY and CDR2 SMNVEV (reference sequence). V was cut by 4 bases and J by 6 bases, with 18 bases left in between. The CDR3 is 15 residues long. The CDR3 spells CASSSRLAGRNGYTF. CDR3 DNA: TGTGCCAGCAGTTCAAGACTCGCAGGAAGAAATGGCTACACCTTC.

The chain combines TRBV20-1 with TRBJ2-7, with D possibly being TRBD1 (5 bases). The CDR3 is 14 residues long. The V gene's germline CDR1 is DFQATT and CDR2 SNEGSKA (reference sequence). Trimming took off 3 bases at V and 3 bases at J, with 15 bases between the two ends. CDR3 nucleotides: TGCAGTGCTAGGTCAGGGTCTCTTTACTACGAGCAGTACTTC. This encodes CSARSGSLYYEQYF.

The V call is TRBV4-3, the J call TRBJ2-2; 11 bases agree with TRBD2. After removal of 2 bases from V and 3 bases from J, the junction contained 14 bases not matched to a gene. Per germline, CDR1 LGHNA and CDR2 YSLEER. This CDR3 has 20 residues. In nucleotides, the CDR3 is TGCGCCAGCAGCCAAAGCGTAGCGGGAGGGCCCGAATTGCACACCGGGGAGCTGTTTTTT. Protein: CASSQSVAGGPELHTGELFF.

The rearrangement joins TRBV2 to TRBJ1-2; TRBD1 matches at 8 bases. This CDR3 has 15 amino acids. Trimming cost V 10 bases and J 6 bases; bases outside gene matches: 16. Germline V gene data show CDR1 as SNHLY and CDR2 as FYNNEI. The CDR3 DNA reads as TGTGCCAAAAGAGGGGATCCAGGGGGCTTCGATGGCTACACCTTC. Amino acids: CAKRGDPGGFDGYTF.

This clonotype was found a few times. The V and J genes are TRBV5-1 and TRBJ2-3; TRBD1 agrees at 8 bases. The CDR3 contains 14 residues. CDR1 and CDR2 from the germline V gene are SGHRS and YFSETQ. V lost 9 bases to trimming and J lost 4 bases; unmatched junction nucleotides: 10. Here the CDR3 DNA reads TGCGCCAACAGGCCCGGGACAGGTTCAGATACGCAGTATTTT. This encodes CANRPGTGSDTQYF.

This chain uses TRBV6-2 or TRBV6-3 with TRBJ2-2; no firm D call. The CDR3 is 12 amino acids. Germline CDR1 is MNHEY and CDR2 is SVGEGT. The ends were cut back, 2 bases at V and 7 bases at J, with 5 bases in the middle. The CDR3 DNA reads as TGTGCCAGCAGTTACGGCTACGGGGAGCTGTTTTTT. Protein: CASSYGYGELFF.

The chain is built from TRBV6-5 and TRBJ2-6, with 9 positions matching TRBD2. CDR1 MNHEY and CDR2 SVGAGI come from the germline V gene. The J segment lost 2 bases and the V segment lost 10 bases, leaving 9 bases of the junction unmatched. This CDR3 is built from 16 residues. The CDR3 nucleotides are TGTGCCACCCAGCGGACTAGCGCTCCTGGGGCCAACGTCCTGACTTTC. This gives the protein CATQRTSAPGANVLTF.

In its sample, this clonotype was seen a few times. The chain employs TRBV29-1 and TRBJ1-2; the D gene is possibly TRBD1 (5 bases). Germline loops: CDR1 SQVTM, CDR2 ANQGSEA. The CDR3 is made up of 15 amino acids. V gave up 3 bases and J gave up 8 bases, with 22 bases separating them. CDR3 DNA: TGCAGCGTTGAGGGGGGACCGGATCACCCGGAAGGCTACACCTTC. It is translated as CSVEGGPDHPEGYTF.

In DNA, the CDR3 is TGTGCCAGCATAGGATGGCGGGGCCGACTGGCTTTCTTT. Translation gives CASIGWRGRLAFF. This rearrangement joins TRBV6-5 to TRBJ1-1; D perhaps matches TRBD1 (5 bases). There are 13 residues in the CDR3. V was shortened by 7 bases and J by 11 bases, with 20 bases between the two germline ends. Germline values: CDR1 MNHEY, CDR2 SVGAGI.